This entry lists 29 T cell receptor beta chains sequenced from one sample in a study of blood T cell repertoires in COVID-19. Profiling relied on immunoSEQ multiplex PCR, and the TCRdb table lists in-frame clones only, not all of them. The sample consists of tens of thousands of clones, approximately 80% of them appearing once. The sample taken for sequencing was peripheral blood. The receptors were sampled from a man aged 45-65 years with COVID-19, enrolled during active disease.

This chain uses TRBV7-8 with TRBJ2-7; 10 bases match TRBD2. CDR1 is SGHVS and CDR2 is FQNEAQ in the germline V gene. The CDR3 runs to 14 residues. The J segment lost 4 bases and the V segment lost 8 bases, leaving 8 bases of the junction unmatched. The CDR3, as DNA: TGTGCCAGCTCCGACCTAGCGGGAGCATACGAGCAGTACTTC. Its translation is CASSDLAGAYEQYF.

This clone was counted a single time. This chain connects TRBV11-2 to TRBJ1-1; D not certain. V lost 1 base, J lost 4 bases, and 7 bases lay in between. CDR1 SGHAT and CDR2 FQNNGV come from the germline V gene. The CDR3 spans 13 residues. The CDR3 region is CASSLGGLTEAFF. CDR3 in DNA: TGTGCCAGCAGCTTAGGCGGGCTCACTGAAGCTTTCTTT.

This chain connects TRBV19 to TRBJ2-3, with TRBD2 identical over 7 bases. The CDR3 has 14 amino acids. Germline V gene lookup returns CDR1 LNHDA and CDR2 SQIVND (reference sequence). The J segment lost 1 base and the V segment lost 3 bases, leaving 1 base of the junction unmatched. The CDR3 DNA reads as TGTGCCAGTAGTATTGGGGGGGGCACAGATACGCAGTATTTT. Its protein product is CASSIGGGTDTQYF. The full variable domain, in which reference TRBV19 and TRBJ2-3 provide the parts outside the CDR3, is DGGITQSPKYLFRKEGQNVTLSCEQNLNHDAMYWYRQDPGQGLRLIYYSQIVNDFQKGDIAEGYSVSREKKESFPLTVTSAQKNPTAFYLCASSIGGGTDTQYFGPGTRLTVL.

This clone was detected a few times. This rearrangement joins TRBV24-1 to TRBJ1-4, with D possibly being TRBD1 (6 bases). Germline values: CDR1 KGHDR, CDR2 SFDVKD. This CDR3 has 13 amino acids. V lost 5 bases, J lost 7 bases, and 10 bases lay in between. CDR3 sequence: CATSAQGSEKLFF. In DNA, the CDR3 is TGTGCCACCAGTGCTCAGGGGAGTGAAAAACTGTTTTTT.

The V gene is TRBV25-1, the J gene TRBJ1-5; a possible D gene is TRBD1 (5 bases). This CDR3 is built from 13 residues. V was clipped by 5 bases and J by 7 bases, with 12 bases between them. From germline, CDR1 is MGHDK and CDR2 SYGVNS. DNA of the CDR3: TGTGCCAGCAGTCGTGGGGCTGGACAGCCCCAGCATTTT. It translates to CASSRGAGQPQHF.

This rearrangement joins TRBV28 to TRBJ1-2, with a tentative D call TRBD1 (5 bases). Germline CDR1 reads MDHEN; CDR2 reads SYDVKM. V lost 5 bases and J lost 0, with 13 bases in between. The CDR3 contains 15 residues. DNA for the CDR3: TGTGCCAGCAGTCCTCAAGGGGTTTCTAACTATGGCTACACCTTC. Its protein product is CASSPQGVSNYGYTF.

The CDR3 region is CASSLGAGNEQFF. For the CDR3, the DNA is TGTGCCAGCAGCTTAGGCGCGGGGAATGAGCAGTTCTTC. This sequence joins TRBV7-2 and TRBJ2-1; D is possibly TRBD2 (6 bases). The ends were cut back, 1 base at V and 7 bases at J, with 8 bases in the middle. There are 13 residues in the CDR3. Germline V lookup: CDR1 SGHTA, CDR2 FQGNSA.

The chain recombines TRBV29-1 with TRBJ2-3; a possible D gene is TRBD1 (5 bases). The length of the CDR3 is 13 residues. In germline, CDR1 is SQVTM, CDR2 ANQGSEA. V was shortened by 7 bases and J by 1 base, with 12 bases between the two germline ends. The DNA for the CDR3 is TGCAGCGCCCGAACAGGAGGCACAGATACGCAGTATTTT. Translating it yields CSARTGGTDTQYF.

This clone was seen a handful of times. CDR3 in amino acids: CASSPPSVRAFGELFF. CDR3 nucleotide sequence: TGTGCCAGCAGCCCACCCAGTGTGCGGGCATTCGGGGAGCTGTTTTTT. The V gene is TRBV7-2, the J gene TRBJ2-2, with D perhaps TRBD2 (5 bases). Trimming removed 5 bases from V and 7 bases from J, with 20 bases in between. The CDR3 is 16 residues long. Germline V gives CDR1 SGHTA, CDR2 FQGNSA. The entire variable domain, with the rest obtained from reference TRBV7-2 and TRBJ2-2, is as follows: GAGVSQSPSNKVTEKGKDVELRCDPISGHTALYWYRQSLGQGLEFLIYFQGNSAPDKSGLPSDRFSAERTGGSVSTLTIQRTQQEDSAVYLCASSPPSVRAFGELFFGEGSRLTVL.

This chain joins TRBV5-1 and TRBJ2-5; 8 bases are a match to TRBD2. The CDR3 extends over 13 amino acids. Germline V gives CDR1 SGHRS, CDR2 YFSETQ. The trim removed 4 bases at V and 5 bases at J, leaving 4 bases unmatched. The CDR3 DNA is TGCGCCAGCAGCCACCGGGGGGGCGAGACCCAGTACTTC. Amino acid sequence: CASSHRGGETQYF.

J is TRBJ1-3 and V is TRBV30, with 7 bases that match TRBD1. Germline V gives CDR1 GTSNPN, CDR2 SVGIG (reference sequence). The CDR3 contains 14 residues. V gave up 4 bases and J gave up 0 bases; unmatched junction bases: 3. The CDR3 is CAWMRTGSGNTIYF. The CDR3, as DNA: TGTGCCTGGATGCGGACAGGCTCTGGAAACACCATATATTTT.

This clone came up once. The chain has TRBV5-4 and TRBJ2-7; 8 bases match TRBD1. The CDR3 extends over 14 amino acids. CDR1 is SGHNT, CDR2 YYREEE, per germline (reference sequence). V gave up 7 bases and J gave up 0 bases; unmatched junction bases: 6. CDR3 region: CASRGTGDSYEQYF. CDR3 coding DNA: TGTGCCAGCCGCGGGACAGGAGACTCCTACGAGCAGTACTTC.

This clone was detected a few times. In the same sample, other DNA sequences code for this CDR3. V and J are TRBV4-1 and TRBJ1-1; tentatively, D is TRBD1 (6 bases). Deletions cut 5 bases from V and 1 base from J, with 11 bases between. The CDR3 covers 14 residues. CDR1 is MGHRA and CDR2 is YSYEKL in the germline V gene. The CDR3 is CASSGRTANTEAFF. Here the CDR3 DNA reads TGCGCCAGCAGCGGTAGGACAGCGAACACTGAAGCTTTCTTT.

The V call is TRBV28, the J call TRBJ1-2; 7 bases align to TRBD1. The CDR3 is 15 amino acids. V trimming: 3 bases; J trimming: 7 bases; junction bases outside the gene matches: 11. Germline CDR1 reads MDHEN; CDR2 reads SYDVKM. The CDR3 nucleotides are TGTGCCAGCAGTTTGGTCGACAGGGAGTATTCTGGCTACACCTTC. Its translation is CASSLVDREYSGYTF.

The rearrangement joins TRBV7-8 to TRBJ1-1; a weak D match, TRBD1 (6 bases). Trimming took 6 bases from V and 0 from J, leaving 14 bases between them. CDR3 length: 15 amino acids. Germline CDR1 and CDR2: SGHVS and FQNEAQ. CDR3 nucleotides: TGTGCCAGCAGGCCCGGTCGGACAGTGAACACTGAAGCTTTCTTT. Amino acids: CASRPGRTVNTEAFF.

This chain joins TRBV28 and TRBJ2-7; 8 bases align to TRBD2. The germline gives CDR1 MDHEN, CDR2 SYDVKM. V trimming: 7 bases; J trimming: 3 bases; junction bases outside the gene matches: 8. This CDR3 contains 14 residues. CDR3 sequence: CASTRAGVYYEQYF. CDR3 nucleotide sequence: TGTGCCAGCACCCGAGCGGGAGTTTACTACGAGCAGTACTTC.

The J gene is TRBJ2-1, the V gene TRBV9; 10 bases line up with TRBD2. This CDR3 spans 16 amino acids. After removal of 3 bases from V and 9 bases from J, the junction contained 12 bases not matched to a gene. Germline CDR1 is SGDLS and CDR2 is YYNGEE. In DNA form, the CDR3 reads TGTGCCAGCAGCGCGGGACTAGCGTCCTTCAGGGGTGAGCAGTTCTTC. It specifies CASSAGLASFRGEQFF.

V and J are TRBV5-4 and TRBJ1-1, with D unresolved. The germline V and J ends were trimmed by 0 bases and 4 bases, with 13 bases remaining between them. CDR1 and CDR2 from the germline V gene are SGHNT and YYREEE (reference sequence). The CDR3 sequence is 15 residues long. The CDR3 sequence is CASSLAVGAPTEAFF. Here the CDR3 DNA reads TGTGCCAGCAGCTTGGCCGTGGGCGCTCCCACTGAAGCTTTCTTT. Complete variable domain (other parts from reference TRBV5-4 and TRBJ1-1): ETGVTQSPTHLIKTRGQQVTLRCSSQSGHNTVSWYQQALGQGPQFIFQYYREEENGRGNFPPRFSGLQFPNYSSELNVNALELDDSALYLCASSLAVGAPTEAFFGQGTRLTVV.

This clone was picked up one time. The J gene is TRBJ2-3, the V gene TRBV10-3, with 9 bases fitting TRBD2. V was clipped by 7 bases and J by 2 bases; unmatched bases: 7. This CDR3 spans 15 amino acids. Looked up from germline, CDR1 is ENHRY and CDR2 is SYGVKD. The CDR3 loop reads CAITAAGGSTDTQYF. In DNA form, the CDR3 reads TGTGCCATCACCGCGGCGGGAGGGTCCACAGATACGCAGTATTTT.

The chain carries TRBV2 and TRBJ2-5; 12 nucleotides line up with TRBD1. Germline CDR1 and CDR2: SNHLY and FYNNEI. The length of the CDR3 is 21 residues. Losses at the gene ends were 5 bases for V and 5 bases for J; bases not matched to a gene: 24. CDR3 sequence reads: CASSLEGQGAWTRSSGETQYF. CDR3 DNA sequence: TGTGCCAGCAGTCTAGAGGGACAGGGGGCTTGGACTAGATCCTCGGGCGAGACCCAGTACTTC.

CDR3: CASSPQGTDGGELFF. In nucleotides, the CDR3 is TGTGCCAGCTCACCACAAGGGACAGATGGCGGGGAGCTGTTTTTT. The chain uses TRBV18 and TRBJ2-2; 7 bases are a match to TRBD1. V was clipped by 1 base and J by 7 bases; unmatched bases: 6. CDR1 KGHSH and CDR2 LQKENI come from the germline V gene. CDR3 length equals 15 residues.

The J gene is TRBJ2-1, the V gene TRBV5-6; 7 bases match TRBD1. Unmatched junction bases numbered 7, after V lost 3 bases and J lost 7 bases. The V gene's germline CDR1 is SGHDT and CDR2 YYEEEE. The length of the CDR3 is 14 residues. The CDR3 loop is CASSSGQAWNEQFF. CDR3 in DNA: TGTGCCAGCAGCTCTGGACAGGCCTGGAATGAGCAGTTCTTC.

This clone was counted once. The V gene is TRBV19, the J gene TRBJ1-1, with TRBD1 identical over 8 bases. From germline, CDR1 is LNHDA and CDR2 SQIVND (reference sequence). V was clipped by 4 bases and J by 2 bases; unmatched bases: 6. CDR3 size: 15 residues. The CDR3 DNA reads as TGTGCCAGTAGTAGTCAGGGGGCGCGAAACACTGAAGCTTTCTTT. Amino acids: CASSSQGARNTEAFF. Full variable domain (missing parts from reference TRBV19 and TRBJ1-1): DGGITQSPKYLFRKEGQNVTLSCEQNLNHDAMYWYRQDPGQGLRLIYYSQIVNDFQKGDIAEGYSVSREKKESFPLTVTSAQKNPTAFYLCASSSQGARNTEAFFGQGTRLTVV.

The V gene is TRBV30, the J gene TRBJ2-1; TRBD2 matches at 12 bases. The V and J ends lost 2 bases and 5 bases, in that order; junction bases with no gene match: 1. CDR1 GTSNPN and CDR2 SVGIG come from the germline V gene (reference sequence). CDR3 length: 14 residues. The CDR3 DNA is TGTGCCTGGAGTCGACTAGCGGGGGACAATGAGCAGTTCTTC. Translated: CAWSRLAGDNEQFF. The variable domain in full, with the rest retrieved from reference TRBV30 and TRBJ2-1, is SQTIHQWPATLVQPVGSPLSLECTVEGTSNPNLYWYRQAAGRGLQLLFYSVGIGQISSEVPQNLSASRPQDRQFILSSKKLLLSDSGFYLCAWSRLAGDNEQFFGPGTRLTVL.

This clone occurred once. The genes are TRBV28 and TRBJ2-5; 14 bases match TRBD2. This CDR3 contains 17 residues. Germline V gene lookup returns CDR1 MDHEN and CDR2 SYDVKM. V shed 5 bases, J shed 5 bases, and the junction held 10 bases outside the gene matches. The chain's CDR3 is CASSPPGLAGALETQYF. The DNA of the CDR3 is TGTGCCAGCAGTCCCCCGGGACTAGCGGGAGCTCTTGAGACCCAGTACTTC.

This clone was recorded a few times. The chain uses TRBV6-2 or TRBV6-3 and TRBJ2-2; TRBD1 might be the D (6 bases). CDR1 and CDR2 from the germline V gene are MNHEY and SVGEGT. Trimming left V 5 bases short and J 0 bases short, with 13 bases between. The CDR3 is 16 amino acids. The CDR3 loop is CASSRIQGANTGELFF. The CDR3 bases are TGTGCCAGCAGTCGGATACAGGGTGCGAACACCGGGGAGCTGTTTTTT.

This clone appeared a single time. The chain has TRBV19 and TRBJ2-3; 8 bases are a match to TRBD2. After removal of 5 bases from V and 0 bases from J, the junction contained 7 bases not matched to a gene. This CDR3 region has 16 residues. Germline assignment: CDR1 LNHDA and CDR2 SQIVND (reference sequence). In DNA form, the CDR3 reads TGTGCCAGTAGTCCCGGGACTAGTTTGAGCACAGATACGCAGTATTTT. Amino acid sequence: CASSPGTSLSTDTQYF. The complete variable domain, with remaining parts taken from reference TRBV19 and TRBJ2-3, reads DGGITQSPKYLFRKEGQNVTLSCEQNLNHDAMYWYRQDPGQGLRLIYYSQIVNDFQKGDIAEGYSVSREKKESFPLTVTSAQKNPTAFYLCASSPGTSLSTDTQYFGPGTRLTVL.

This CDR3 reads CASSLIRGQSYEQYF. DNA of the CDR3: TGTGCCAGCAGCTTGATTCGGGGACAGTCCTACGAGCAGTACTTC. J is TRBJ2-7 and V is TRBV7-9; 7 bases are shared with TRBD1. CDR1 SEHNR and CDR2 FQNEAQ come from the germline V gene (reference sequence). J was trimmed by 1 base and V by 3 bases; bases with no gene match: 6. The CDR3 sequence is 15 residues long.

This clone was recorded once. J is TRBJ1-5 and V is TRBV19; TRBD1 aligns across 9 bases. The ends lost 4 bases at V and 1 base at J; junction bases unmatched: 5. CDR3 length: 16 amino acids. In germline, CDR1 is LNHDA, CDR2 SQIVND (reference sequence). CDR3 sequence: CASSSWGQGSNQPQHF. The CDR3 DNA reads TGTGCCAGTAGTAGTTGGGGACAGGGAAGCAATCAGCCCCAGCATTTT.